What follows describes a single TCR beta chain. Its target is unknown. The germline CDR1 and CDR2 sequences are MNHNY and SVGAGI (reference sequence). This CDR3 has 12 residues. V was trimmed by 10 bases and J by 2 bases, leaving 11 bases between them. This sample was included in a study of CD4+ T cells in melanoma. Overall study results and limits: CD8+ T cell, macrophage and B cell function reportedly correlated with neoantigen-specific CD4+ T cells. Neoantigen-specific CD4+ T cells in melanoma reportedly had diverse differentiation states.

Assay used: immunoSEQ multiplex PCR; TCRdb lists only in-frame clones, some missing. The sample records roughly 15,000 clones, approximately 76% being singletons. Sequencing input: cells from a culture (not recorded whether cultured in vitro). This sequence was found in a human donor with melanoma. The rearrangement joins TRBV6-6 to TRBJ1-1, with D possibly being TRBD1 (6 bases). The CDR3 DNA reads TGTGCCACTCGAGGGGGAAACACTGAAGCTTTCTTT. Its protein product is CATRGGNTEAFF.